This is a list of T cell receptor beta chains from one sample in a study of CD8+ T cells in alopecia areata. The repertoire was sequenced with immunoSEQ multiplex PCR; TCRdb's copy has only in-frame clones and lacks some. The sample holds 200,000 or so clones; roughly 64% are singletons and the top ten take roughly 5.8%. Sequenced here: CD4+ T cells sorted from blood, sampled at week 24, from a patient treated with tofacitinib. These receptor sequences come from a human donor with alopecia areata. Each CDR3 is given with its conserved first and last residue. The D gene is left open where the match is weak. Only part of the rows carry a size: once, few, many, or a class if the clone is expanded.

CDR3 DNA: TGTGCCAGCAGCCTGACGCCGGACAGGGAAAGTGAAAAACTGTTTTTT; CDR3 protein: CASSLTPDRESEKLFF; D gene: TRBD1; V gene: TRBV2; clone size: .; J gene: TRBJ1-4
CDR3 DNA: TGCGCCAGCAGCTTGGCTCCCGGGACGGCGGATGGCTACACCTTC; CDR3 protein: CASSLAPGTADGYTF; D gene: .; V gene: TRBV5-1; clone size: .; J gene: TRBJ1-2
CDR3 DNA: TGCAGCTTTGGGGTTCCCAGCACAGATACGCAGTATTTT; CDR3 protein: CSFGVPSTDTQYF; D gene: .; V gene: TRBV29-1; clone size: .; J gene: TRBJ2-3
CDR3 DNA: TGTGCCTGGAGTGTGAACAGGGTTGACTATGGCTACACCTTC; CDR3 protein: CAWSVNRVDYGYTF; D gene: .; V gene: TRBV30; clone size: .; J gene: TRBJ1-2
CDR3 DNA: TGCAGCGTTGGTACAGGGGATAATTCACCCCTCCACTTT; CDR3 protein: CSVGTGDNSPLHF; D gene: TRBD1; V gene: TRBV29-1; clone size: .; J gene: TRBJ1-6
CDR3 DNA: TGTGCCAGCAGCCAAGAGGGCCAGGGAGAAGAGACCCAGTACTTC; CDR3 protein: CASSQEGQGEETQYF; D gene: .; V gene: TRBV4-2; clone size: once; J gene: TRBJ2-5
CDR3 DNA: TGCGCCAGCAGCCAACAACAACGTTTGGTTCTCGCGGAGACCCAGTACTTC; CDR3 protein: CASSQQQRLVLAETQYF; D gene: .; V gene: TRBV4-1; clone size: .; J gene: TRBJ2-5
CDR3 DNA: TGTGCCAGCTCACCACCGGATCGGCTCCTTGGATACCAATGGTTCTTC; CDR3 protein: CASSPPDRLLGYQWFF; D gene: .; V gene: TRBV18; clone size: .; J gene: TRBJ2-1
CDR3 DNA: TGCGCCAGCAGCTTGGGTGAGGATCCCTCCTACAATGAGCAGTTCTTC; CDR3 protein: CASSLGEDPSYNEQFF; D gene: .; V gene: TRBV5-1; clone size: .; J gene: TRBJ2-1
CDR3 DNA: TGTGCCACCAGCAGAGCGGATTTGCGGAACACTGAAGCTTTCTTT; CDR3 protein: CATSRADLRNTEAFF; D gene: .; V gene: TRBV15; clone size: few; J gene: TRBJ1-1